The clone carrying this T cell receptor (beta chain) was counted a single time. What it recognizes is unknown. The sample holds other DNA sequences that translate to the same CDR3. Germline V gene lookup returns CDR1 SGHVS and CDR2 FNYEAQ. The CDR3 has 14 amino acids. V gave up 1 base and J gave up 4 bases; unmatched junction bases: 3. This sample's time point: baseline pretreatment blood. Treatment denoted: 15 Gy SBRT to primary tumor, nephrectomy 4 weeks later. The tumor was a clear cell renal cell carcinoma. This sample was included in a study of radiation and T cells in renal cell carcinoma. Whole-study results and caveats: Baseline intratumoral clonotype presence is unknown without pretreatment biopsies. Top tumor clonotypes rose in blood 2 weeks post-radiation, then contracted.

Method: immunoSEQ multiplex PCR; TCRdb's copy keeps in-frame clones and lacks some. The sample carries 150,000 or so clones, about 85% recorded once. The V call is TRBV7-6, the J call TRBJ2-5, with 7 bases matching TRBD2. Here the sequenced sample was blood, taken from a patient whose treatment included radiotherapy and nephrectomy. The origin of this receptor is a woman aged 65 to 85 with renal cell carcinoma. For the CDR3, the DNA is TGTGCCAGCAGCTTAGTTTCGGGGGGAGAGACCCAGTACTTC. It is translated as CASSLVSGGETQYF.